This entry is about one T cell receptor (beta chain). The sample belongs to a study of blood T cell repertoires in COVID-19. From germline, CDR1 is SGHNT and CDR2 YYREEE (reference sequence). CDR3 length: 16 residues. Trimming took 3 bases from V and 3 from J; bases not matched to a gene: 9. TCRdb's table, derived via immunoSEQ multiplex PCR, lists solely in-frame clones and lacks some. Of under 85,000 clones in the sample, more than 65% were seen once. Sequencing input: peripheral blood. V gene TRBV5-4 combines with J gene TRBJ2-3, with 8 positions matching TRBD1. The source of this sequence is a woman older than 75 with active or convalescent COVID-19. CDR3 in amino acids: CASSSGQDFLTDTQYF. CDR3 nucleotide sequence: TGTGCCAGCAGCTCGGGACAGGACTTCCTTACAGATACGCAGTATTTT.